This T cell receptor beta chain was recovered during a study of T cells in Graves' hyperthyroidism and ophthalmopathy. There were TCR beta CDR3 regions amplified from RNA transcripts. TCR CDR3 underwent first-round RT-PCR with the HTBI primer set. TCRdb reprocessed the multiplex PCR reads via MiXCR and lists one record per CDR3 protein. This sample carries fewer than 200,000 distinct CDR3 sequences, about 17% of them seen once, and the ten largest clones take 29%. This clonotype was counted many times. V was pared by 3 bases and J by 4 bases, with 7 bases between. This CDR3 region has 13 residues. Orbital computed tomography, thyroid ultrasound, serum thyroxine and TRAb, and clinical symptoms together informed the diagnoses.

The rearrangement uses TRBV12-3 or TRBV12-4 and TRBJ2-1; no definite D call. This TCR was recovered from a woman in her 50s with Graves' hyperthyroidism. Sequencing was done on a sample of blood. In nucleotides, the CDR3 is TGTGCCAGCAGTTTCGGCAGGTACAATGAGCAGTTCTTC. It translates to CASSFGRYNEQFF.